Listed below are T cell receptor beta chains from one sample, sequenced in a study of Graves' ophthalmopathy and Graves' hyperthyroidism. TCRdb called the multiplex PCR reads again in MiXCR, with one record for every CDR3 protein. Among a few hundred thousand distinct CDR3 sequences listed, around a fifth were seen once. The sample taken for sequencing was peripheral blood. Every receptor here comes from a woman between 18 and 30 years old with stable Graves' hyperthyroidism. CDR3s include the opening cysteine and the closing phenylalanine or tryptophan. The D gene is left open where the match is weak. Expanded clones get a size class; other rows say once, few or many, or leave the size out.

CDR3 length: 12; D gene: NA; clone size: many; J gene: TRBJ2-5; V gene: TRBV20-1; CDR3 protein: CSARRPVDGQYF; CDR3 DNA: TGCAGTGCTAGAAGACCCGTAGACGGCCAGTACTTC
CDR3 length: 16; D gene: TRBD2; clone size: many; J gene: TRBJ2-7; V gene: TRBV4-2; CDR3 protein: CASSQFGLAGTPGQYF; CDR3 DNA: TGTGCCAGCAGCCAATTCGGACTAGCGGGGACCCCCGGGCAGTACTTC
CDR3 length: 13; D gene: NA; clone size: many; J gene: TRBJ2-2; V gene: TRBV2; CDR3 protein: CAGKPGNTGELFF; CDR3 DNA: TGTGCCGGCAAGCCGGGCAACACCGGGGAGCTGTTTTTT
CDR3 length: 13; D gene: TRBD2; clone size: many; J gene: TRBJ2-5; V gene: TRBV14; CDR3 protein: CASSKLALGTQYF; CDR3 DNA: TGTGCCAGCAGCAAACTAGCGTTGGGGACCCAGTACTTC
CDR3 length: 14; D gene: NA; clone size: many; J gene: TRBJ2-5; V gene: TRBV18; CDR3 protein: CASSPTGGQETQYF; CDR3 DNA: TGTGCCAGCAGCCCGACGGGTGGGCAAGAGACCCAGTACTTC
CDR3 length: 13; D gene: TRBD2; clone size: many; J gene: TRBJ2-5; V gene: TRBV20-1; CDR3 protein: CSAGTSGRGTQYF; CDR3 DNA: TGCAGTGCAGGGACTAGCGGGAGGGGGACCCAGTACTTC
CDR3 length: 14; D gene: NA; clone size: NA; J gene: TRBJ2-7; V gene: TRBV7-9; CDR3 protein: CASSHPPDSYEQYF; CDR3 DNA: TGTGCCAGCAGCCACCCCCCGGATAGCTACGAGCAGTACTTC
CDR3 length: 13; D gene: NA; clone size: NA; J gene: TRBJ1-5; V gene: TRBV6-1; CDR3 protein: CASSWNSNQPQHF; CDR3 DNA: TGTGCCAGCAGCTGGAATAGCAATCAGCCCCAGCATTTT
CDR3 length: 16; D gene: NA; clone size: NA; J gene: TRBJ2-6; V gene: TRBV28; CDR3 protein: CASTQGEPSGANVLTF; CDR3 DNA: TGTGCCAGCACCCAAGGAGAACCCTCTGGGGCCAACGTCCTGACTTTC
CDR3 length: 16; D gene: TRBD1; clone size: NA; J gene: TRBJ1-2; V gene: TRBV5-1; CDR3 protein: CASSSTTGGENYGYTF; CDR3 DNA: TGCGCCAGCAGCTCAACCACAGGGGGCGAAAACTATGGCTACACCTTC
CDR3 length: 14; D gene: NA; clone size: many; J gene: TRBJ1-1; V gene: TRBV25-1; CDR3 protein: CASIKRGADTEAFF; CDR3 DNA: TGTGCCAGCATCAAACGGGGGGCGGACACTGAAGCTTTCTTT
CDR3 length: 14; D gene: TRBD2; clone size: many; J gene: TRBJ2-5; V gene: TRBV2; CDR3 protein: CASKPGRVKETQYF; CDR3 DNA: TGTGCCAGCAAGCCAGGGAGGGTGAAAGAGACCCAGTACTTC
CDR3 length: 17; D gene: TRBD1; clone size: many; J gene: TRBJ2-7; V gene: TRBV2; CDR3 protein: CASRKEAKGGGTYEQYF; CDR3 DNA: TGTGCCAGCAGAAAAGAAGCCAAAGGGGGCGGTACCTACGAGCAGTACTTC
CDR3 length: 16; D gene: TRBD1; clone size: many; J gene: TRBJ2-4; V gene: TRBV12-3/TRBV12-4; CDR3 protein: CASSPGTGRAKNIQYF; CDR3 DNA: TGTGCCAGCAGTCCCGGGACAGGAAGGGCCAAAAACATTCAGTACTTC
CDR3 length: 14; D gene: NA; clone size: many; J gene: TRBJ1-5; V gene: TRBV30; CDR3 protein: CAWSARLGRQPQHF; CDR3 DNA: TGTGCCTGGAGTGCCAGGCTCGGGCGGCAGCCCCAGCATTTT
CDR3 length: 13; D gene: NA; clone size: many; J gene: TRBJ1-1; V gene: TRBV10-3; CDR3 protein: CAISPLVNTEAFF; CDR3 DNA: TGTGCCATATCACCCCTGGTGAACACTGAAGCTTTCTTT
CDR3 length: 14; D gene: TRBD2; clone size: many; J gene: TRBJ2-7; V gene: TRBV18; CDR3 protein: CASSPASGTYEQYF; CDR3 DNA: TGTGCCAGCTCACCGGCTAGCGGAACCTACGAGCAGTACTTC
CDR3 length: 13; D gene: NA; clone size: many; J gene: TRBJ1-2; V gene: TRBV12-3/TRBV12-4; CDR3 protein: CASSFSENYGYTF; CDR3 DNA: TGTGCCAGCAGTTTTAGCGAAAACTATGGCTACACCTTC
CDR3 length: 12; D gene: NA; clone size: many; J gene: TRBJ1-2; V gene: TRBV12-3/TRBV12-4; CDR3 protein: CASSREGYGYTF; CDR3 DNA: TGTGCCAGCAGCCGCGAAGGGTATGGCTACACCTTC
CDR3 length: 14; D gene: NA; clone size: many; J gene: TRBJ2-2; V gene: TRBV5-1; CDR3 protein: CASEGPINTGELFF; CDR3 DNA: TGCGCCAGCGAGGGCCCCATCAACACCGGGGAGCTGTTTTTT
CDR3 length: 12; D gene: NA; clone size: many; J gene: TRBJ1-2; V gene: TRBV20-1; CDR3 protein: CSARPQEGGYTF; CDR3 DNA: TGCAGTGCTAGGCCACAAGAGGGAGGCTACACCTTC
CDR3 length: 15; D gene: TRBD1; clone size: few; J gene: TRBJ2-7; V gene: TRBV4-2; CDR3 protein: CASSQATGSFYEQYF; CDR3 DNA: TGTGCCAGCAGCCAAGCGACAGGGAGTTTTTACGAGCAGTACTTC